One sample yielded the 30 T cell receptor beta chains listed below, sequenced in a study of cytomegalovirus exposure and HLA in healthy donors. The PCR was carried out with 60 Vbeta primers and 13 Jbeta primers. Repertoires were generated with immunoSEQ multiplex PCR, while TCRdb's copy carries only in-frame clones and drops some. The sample has 180,000 or so clones; around 80% are singletons. The sample comprised PBMCs. These receptors were obtained from a woman under 40 in good health and CMV-seropositive.

This clone was observed a handful of times. Within the sample, other DNA sequences also encode this same CDR3. The chain uses TRBV6-5 and TRBJ1-5, with 8 positions matching TRBD1. With 5 bases clipped from V and 0 bases from J, the junction kept 3 bases outside the gene matches. Germline V gives CDR1 MNHEY, CDR2 SVGAGI. The length of the CDR3 is 15 residues. The CDR3 bases are TGTGCCAGCAGTAGGACAGGGAATAGCAATCAGCCCCAGCATTTT. Its translation is CASSRTGNSNQPQHF.

V is TRBV7-9 and J is TRBJ1-3; 9 positions agree with TRBD1. Germline V lookup: CDR1 SEHNR, CDR2 FQNEAQ (reference sequence). J was trimmed by 2 bases and V by 8 bases; bases with no gene match: 7. The CDR3 contains 15 residues. CDR3 in DNA: TGTGCCAGCGCGGACAGGGGAATCGCTGGAAACACCATATATTTT. Residues: CASADRGIAGNTIYF.

This clone was seen only a few times. The J gene is TRBJ1-5, the V gene TRBV7-6, with D tentatively TRBD1 (5 bases). The CDR3 covers 14 residues. V was cut by 3 bases and J by 3 bases, with 9 bases left in between. Germline loops: CDR1 SGHVS, CDR2 FNYEAQ. The CDR3 DNA reads as TGTGCCAGCAGCTTGGGGGGAAACAATCAGCCCCAGCATTTT. Amino acid sequence: CASSLGGNNQPQHF.

This clone has just a few counts. V gene TRBV29-1 combines with J gene TRBJ2-5; D possibly corresponds to TRBD1 (6 bases). The end of the DNA aligns better with TRBJ2-7, so the J call may be wrong. Germline CDR1 and CDR2: SQVTM and ANQGSEA. The CDR3 is made up of 14 amino acids. CDR3 in DNA: TGCAGCGTTGCCCTTACAGGGTTCTCCTACGAGCAGTACTTC. Protein: CSVALTGFSYEQYF.

This clone showed up just once. This chain joins TRBV11-2 and TRBJ2-1; 8 bases map to TRBD2. Germline V gene data show CDR1 as SGHAT and CDR2 as FQNNGV. The ends lost 1 base at V and 8 bases at J; junction bases unmatched: 7. There are 15 residues in the CDR3. The CDR3 region has the DNA TGTGCCAGCAGCTTAGCACCACGGCGGGGGGATGAGCAGTTCTTC. Translating it yields CASSLAPRRGDEQFF.

This clone was counted a single time. V usage is TRBV7-2 and J usage is TRBJ2-3; TRBD2 matches 9 bases. Germline CDR1 reads SGHTA; CDR2 reads FQGNSA. The CDR3 loop spans 16 amino acids. Trimming took 5 bases from V and 11 from J; bases not matched to a gene: 17. The CDR3 loop reads CASSPSAVAGALKQYF. As DNA, the CDR3 is TGTGCCAGCAGCCCCTCGGCGGTAGCGGGGGCCCTTAAGCAGTATTTT.

V is TRBV5-1 and J is TRBJ2-7; 9 bases agree with TRBD1. In germline, CDR1 is SGHRS, CDR2 YFSETQ. This CDR3 region has 14 residues. Germline trimming cut 2 bases from V and 5 bases from J; bases unmatched to any gene: 5. In DNA, the CDR3 is TGCGCCAGCAGCTTTAACAGGGGGCACGACGAGCAGTACTTC. Amino acid sequence: CASSFNRGHDEQYF.

The rearrangement links TRBV7-6 to TRBJ1-2; no definite D call. CDR1 is SGHVS and CDR2 is FNYEAQ in the germline V gene. V was pared by 0 bases and J by 6 bases, with 17 bases between. The CDR3 is 16 amino acids. This chain's CDR3 is CASSLAGAGRENGYTF. The DNA of the CDR3 is TGTGCCAGCAGCTTAGCGGGAGCGGGGAGGGAGAATGGCTACACCTTC.

This clone turned up a few times. The CDR3 DNA follows: TGCGCCAGCACCCAACGGGCAGGAGGCAATGAGCAGTTCTTC. Translating gives CASTQRAGGNEQFF. The V call is TRBV23-1, the J call TRBJ2-1; weak D call: TRBD2 (5 bases). TRBV23-1 is an open reading frame whose function is uncertain. The germline V and J ends were trimmed by 7 bases and 6 bases, with 16 bases remaining between them. The CDR3 spans 14 residues.

The chain is built from TRBV5-4 and TRBJ2-4, with 13 bases that match TRBD2. The length of the CDR3 is 19 residues. Germline V gives CDR1 SGHNT, CDR2 YYREEE (reference sequence). The V segment lost 6 bases and the J segment 1 base; nucleotides outside the gene matches: 13. The CDR3 coding sequence is TGTGCCAGCACCCGCGAACTAGCGGGGGGGACTAAGGCCAAAAACATTCAGTACTTC. This gives the protein CASTRELAGGTKAKNIQYF.

The chain couples TRBV6-5 to TRBJ1-5; the match to TRBD1 covers 7 bases. V shed 6 bases, J shed 0 bases, and the junction held 5 bases outside the gene matches. The CDR3 extends over 15 amino acids. Looked up from germline, CDR1 is MNHEY and CDR2 is SVGAGI. For the CDR3, the DNA is TGTGCCAGCAGAACGACAGGGTATAGCAATCAGCCCCAGCATTTT. This codes for CASRTTGYSNQPQHF.

The chain couples TRBV11-2 to TRBJ2-3, with 7 positions matching TRBD2. Per the germline V gene, CDR1 is SGHAT and CDR2 is FQNNGV. This CDR3 comprises 15 residues. Trimming took 2 bases from V and 4 from J; bases not matched to a gene: 6. Written as DNA, the CDR3 is TGTGCCAGCAGCTTAAGCGGGGATGAGGCAGATACGCAGTATTTT. This encodes CASSLSGDEADTQYF.

The chain recombines TRBV9 with TRBJ1-3; 9 bases align to TRBD1. After removal of 4 bases from V and 0 bases from J, the junction contained 2 bases not matched to a gene. The V gene's germline CDR1 is SGDLS and CDR2 YYNGEE. The CDR3 is 15 amino acids. The CDR3 is CASSLTGGSGNTIYF. The CDR3 DNA reads TGTGCCAGCAGCCTGACAGGGGGCTCTGGAAACACCATATATTTT.

The V and J genes are TRBV5-6 and TRBJ1-2; 9 nucleotides match TRBD1. J lost 3 bases, V lost 4 bases, and 7 bases had no gene match. The CDR3 has 15 amino acids. Germline CDR1 reads SGHDT; CDR2 reads YYEEEE. This CDR3 reads CASSPPRTGDYGYTF. The CDR3 bases are TGTGCCAGCAGCCCACCCCGGACAGGGGACTATGGCTACACCTTC.

The gene calls are TRBV6-5 and TRBJ2-7, with D perhaps TRBD1 (6 bases). Per germline, CDR1 MNHEY and CDR2 SVGAGI. V gave up 6 bases and J gave up 2 bases, with 14 bases separating them. The CDR3 spans 14 residues. CDR3 protein: CASRPDRSAYEQYF. The CDR3 DNA reads as TGTGCCAGCAGGCCCGACAGGTCCGCCTACGAGCAGTACTTC.

There are a few counts of this clone. The chain combines TRBV19 with TRBJ2-2, with 9 bases fitting TRBD1. This CDR3 has 15 residues. Germline lookup yields CDR1 LNHDA and CDR2 SQIVND (reference sequence). J lost 5 bases, V lost 7 bases, and 8 bases had no gene match. Here the CDR3 reads CASMSQGAQTGELFF. The CDR3 nucleotides read TGTGCCAGTATGTCACAGGGGGCCCAGACCGGGGAGCTGTTTTTT. Together with reference TRBV19 and TRBJ2-2, the CDR3 gives the full variable domain: DGGITQSPKYLFRKEGQNVTLSCEQNLNHDAMYWYRQDPGQGLRLIYYSQIVNDFQKGDIAEGYSVSREKKESFPLTVTSAQKNPTAFYLCASMSQGAQTGELFFGEGSRLTVL.

J is TRBJ2-1 and V is TRBV4-3; 8 bases are shared with TRBD2. CDR1 is LGHNA, CDR2 YSLEER, per germline. With V trimmed by 4 bases and J by 4 bases, 9 bases remained unmatched. The CDR3 extends over 16 amino acids. CDR3 sequence: CASSLYGGASYNEQFF. CDR3 sequence (DNA): TGCGCCAGCAGCCTATACGGGGGGGCGAGTTACAATGAGCAGTTCTTC.

This clone was counted once. Because the CDR3 is missing its conserved closing phenylalanine or tryptophan, this is likely a read error. The J gene is TRBJ1-6, the V gene TRBV6-5, with 7 bases that match TRBD1. CDR3 length: 15 residues. Trimming at V came to 2 bases and at J to 5 bases, leaving 3 bases not matched to a gene. Per germline, CDR1 MNHEY and CDR2 SVGAGI. The CDR3 DNA follows: TGTGCCAGCAGTTACCGACAGGGACATAATTCACCCCTCCACCTT. This encodes CASSYRQGHNSPLHL.

This chain links TRBV28 with TRBJ2-7; the D gene is possibly TRBD1 (6 bases). The CDR3 has 14 residues. The V end was cut by 4 bases, the J end by 4 bases, with 14 bases between. Germline CDR1 is MDHEN and CDR2 is SYDVKM. Written as DNA, the CDR3 is TGTGCCAGCAGTTCCCCGGGACACCTTTACGAGCAGTACTTC. Translated: CASSSPGHLYEQYF. Looking up the rest from reference TRBV28 and TRBJ2-7 gives the full variable domain: DVKVTQSSRYLVKRTGEKVFLECVQDMDHENMFWYRQDPGLGLRLIYFSYDVKMKEKGDIPEGYSVSREKKERFSLILESASTNQTSMYLCASSSPGHLYEQYFGPGTRLTVT.

This chain links TRBV10-3 with TRBJ2-5; 7 positions match TRBD1. The CDR3 sequence is 14 residues long. With 10 bases clipped from V and 2 bases from J, the junction kept 10 bases outside the gene matches. Germline V gene sequence: CDR1 ENHRY, CDR2 SYGVKD. The CDR3 is CATRQGEVQETQYF. The CDR3, as DNA: TGTGCCACGCGACAGGGCGAGGTACAAGAGACCCAGTACTTC.

This chain links TRBV7-6 with TRBJ2-1, with 9 bases that match TRBD2. Germline V lookup: CDR1 SGHVS, CDR2 FNYEAQ. The ends lost 1 base at V and 7 bases at J; junction bases unmatched: 8. The CDR3 consists of 16 residues. The CDR3: CASSLVRTSDLNEQFF. Written as DNA, the CDR3 is TGTGCCAGCAGCTTAGTGAGGACTAGCGACTTGAATGAGCAGTTCTTC.

This clone was seen more than once but under ten times. The J gene is TRBJ2-2, the V gene TRBV6-5; maybe TRBD1 (5 bases). Deletions cut 5 bases from V and 0 bases from J, with 10 bases between. CDR1 is MNHEY and CDR2 is SVGAGI in the germline V gene. The CDR3 is 15 amino acids. This chain's CDR3 is CASSGHGANTGELFF. The CDR3 DNA sequence: TGTGCCAGCAGTGGACACGGAGCGAACACCGGGGAGCTGTTTTTT.

The V and J genes are TRBV30 and TRBJ2-2; D is possibly TRBD2 (6 bases). Trimming removed 5 bases at V and 4 bases at J, with 11 bases between. The V gene's germline CDR1 is GTSNPN and CDR2 SVGIG (reference sequence). This CDR3 comprises 13 residues. The CDR3 loop reads CAWGGVGTGELFF. The CDR3 bases are TGTGCCTGGGGCGGGGTCGGCACCGGGGAGCTGTTTTTT.

This clone came up once. The V gene is TRBV27, the J gene TRBJ1-1, with 10 positions matching TRBD1. This CDR3 contains 14 residues. V was pared by 5 bases and J by 4 bases, with 4 bases of the junction left unmatched. Germline CDR1 is MNHEY and CDR2 is SMNVEV (reference sequence). In DNA, the CDR3 is TGTGCCAGCAGTGCGACAGGGGGCGTCACTGAAGCTTTCTTT. This encodes CASSATGGVTEAFF.

This chain links TRBV6-5 with TRBJ1-1; D gene uncertain. The V gene lost 11 bases and the J gene lost 3 bases, with 13 bases spanning the gap. The germline V gene has CDR1 MNHEY and CDR2 SVGAGI. CDR3 length: 12 residues. CDR3 bases: TGTGCCTCCTCTCGGGGAGACACTGAAGCTTTCTTT. It is translated as CASSRGDTEAFF.

The V call is TRBV5-6, the J call TRBJ2-1; 9 bases are shared with TRBD2. There are 18 residues in the CDR3. V trimming: 0 bases; J trimming: 0 bases; junction bases outside the gene matches: 7. From germline, CDR1 is SGHDT and CDR2 YYEEEE. The CDR3 DNA follows: TGTGCCAGCAGCTTGGCTCAGCGGGGGGTTTCCTCCTACAATGAGCAGTTCTTC. Its protein product is CASSLAQRGVSSYNEQFF.

The chain employs TRBV7-2 and TRBJ2-7, with 8 bases matching TRBD2. With V trimmed by 5 bases and J by 4 bases, 7 bases remained unmatched. Germline loops: CDR1 SGHTA, CDR2 FQGNSA. This CDR3 has 14 residues. The CDR3 here is CASSPIPGGYEQYF. CDR3 nucleotides: TGTGCCAGCAGCCCTATCCCGGGGGGGTACGAGCAGTACTTC.

CDR3 region: CASSTGGPTFGGDYNEQFF. The CDR3 DNA reads TGTGCCAGTAGTACGGGCGGCCCCACCTTCGGGGGGGACTACAATGAGCAGTTCTTC. The V call is TRBV19, the J call TRBJ2-1; 8 bases align to TRBD2. The CDR3 runs 19 residues. Germline CDR1 is LNHDA and CDR2 is SQIVND (reference sequence). The V and J ends lost 4 bases and 3 bases, in that order; junction bases with no gene match: 17.

The chain combines TRBV5-6 with TRBJ1-2; D is possibly TRBD1 (6 bases). In germline, CDR1 is SGHDT, CDR2 YYEEEE. The CDR3 covers 14 residues. V lost 4 bases and J lost 8, with 18 bases in between. The CDR3 region is CASSNLGGARGYTF. The CDR3 DNA is TGTGCCAGCAGCAACCTGGGGGGGGCGAGGGGCTACACCTTC.

The genes are TRBV28 and TRBJ2-7; D is undetermined. V lost 3 bases, J lost 0 bases, and 12 bases lay in between. Germline assignment: CDR1 MDHEN and CDR2 SYDVKM. The CDR3 runs 15 residues. The DNA of the CDR3 is TGTGCCAGCAGTTTGGCCACCGACTTCTCCTACGAGCAGTACTTC. Translating gives CASSLATDFSYEQYF. The variable domain in full, completed from reference TRBV28 and TRBJ2-7, reads DVKVTQSSRYLVKRTGEKVFLECVQDMDHENMFWYRQDPGLGLRLIYFSYDVKMKEKGDIPEGYSVSREKKERFSLILESASTNQTSMYLCASSLATDFSYEQYFGPGTRLTVT.